This T cell receptor beta chain was sequenced during a study of T cell responses to AZD1222 COVID-19 vaccine. Clones were read by immunoSEQ multiplex PCR, and TCRdb kept only the in-frame ones, dropping some. The sample yields about 120,000 clones, roughly 86% seen once. Study outcomes and limitations: Spike-specific TCR breadth and depth grew following two AZD1222 doses. Donors skewed white British and female; clonal diversity was possibly underestimated. Baseline seropositives among AZD1222 recipients totaled only five or six. Dominant CD4 TCR responses targeted spike regions 160-218 and 743-854.

A remark on this clone: Its antigen is not known.

Sample: peripheral blood, taken on day 0 of AZD1222 vaccination. The TCR originated in an adult in good health.

CDR3 protein: CASSQGQGTRGETQYF. The CDR3, as DNA: TGTGCCAGCAGCCAGGGACAGGGGACCCGGGGGGAGACCCAGTACTTC. This chain joins TRBV5-5 and TRBJ2-5; TRBD1 agrees at 10 bases. CDR3 length equals 16 residues. Per the germline V gene, CDR1 is SGHKS and CDR2 is YYEKEE (reference sequence). V gave up 4 bases and J gave up 5 bases; unmatched junction bases: 11.